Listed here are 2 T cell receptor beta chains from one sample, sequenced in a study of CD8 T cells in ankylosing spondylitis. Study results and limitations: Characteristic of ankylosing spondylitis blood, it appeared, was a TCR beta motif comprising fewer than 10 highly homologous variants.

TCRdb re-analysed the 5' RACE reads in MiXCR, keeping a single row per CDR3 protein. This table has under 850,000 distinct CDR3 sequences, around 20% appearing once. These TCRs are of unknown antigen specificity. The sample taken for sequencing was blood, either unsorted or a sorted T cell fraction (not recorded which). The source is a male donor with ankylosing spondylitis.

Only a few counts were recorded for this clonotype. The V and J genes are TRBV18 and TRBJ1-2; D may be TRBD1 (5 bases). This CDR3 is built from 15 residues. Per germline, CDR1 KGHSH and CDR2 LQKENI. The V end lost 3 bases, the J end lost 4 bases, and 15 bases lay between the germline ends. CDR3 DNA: TGTGCCAGCTCACCGATGGGGGACTCGAGCTATGGCTACACCTTC. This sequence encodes CASSPMGDSSYGYTF.

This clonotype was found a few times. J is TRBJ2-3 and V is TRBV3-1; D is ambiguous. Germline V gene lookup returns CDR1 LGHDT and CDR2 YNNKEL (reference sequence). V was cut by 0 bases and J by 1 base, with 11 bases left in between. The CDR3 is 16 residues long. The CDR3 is CASSQDLGERTDTQYF. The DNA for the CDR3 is TGTGCCAGCAGCCAAGATCTCGGCGAGCGCACAGATACGCAGTATTTT.